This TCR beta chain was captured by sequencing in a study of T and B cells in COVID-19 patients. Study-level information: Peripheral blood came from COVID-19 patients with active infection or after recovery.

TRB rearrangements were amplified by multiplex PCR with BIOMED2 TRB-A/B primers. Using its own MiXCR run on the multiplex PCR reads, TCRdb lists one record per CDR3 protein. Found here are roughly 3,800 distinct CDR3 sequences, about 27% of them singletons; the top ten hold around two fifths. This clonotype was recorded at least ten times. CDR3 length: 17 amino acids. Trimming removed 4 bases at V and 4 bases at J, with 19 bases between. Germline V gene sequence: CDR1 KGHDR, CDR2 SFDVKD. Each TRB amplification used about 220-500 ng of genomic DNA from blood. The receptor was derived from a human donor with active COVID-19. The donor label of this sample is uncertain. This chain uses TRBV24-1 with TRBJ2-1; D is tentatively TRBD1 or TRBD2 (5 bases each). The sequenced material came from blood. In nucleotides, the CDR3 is TGTGCCACCAGTGACCCTAGAGGGGTAGCGCGGTACAATGAGCAGTTCTTC. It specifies CATSDPRGVARYNEQFF.